This T cell receptor (beta chain) derives from a study of cytomegalovirus exposure and HLA in healthy donors. The PCR ran on 60 Vbeta and 13 Jbeta primers. Clones were read by immunoSEQ multiplex PCR, and TCRdb kept only the in-frame ones, dropping some. Its listing shows roughly 200,000 clones. The V gene's germline CDR1 is SGHDT and CDR2 YYEEEE. CDR3 length: 11 residues. For this clone: Its antigen is unidentified.

Study-level points and caveats: Per a later analysis, HLA-associated TCR beta chains showed more clonal expansion than other, equally common TCR beta chains. Generally TCR sequences proved uncommon, though certain public TCRs appeared in numerous donors.

The chain links TRBV5-6 to TRBJ2-5; unclear D gene. The J call may be mistaken, given a closer DNA end match to TRBJ2-7. The sequenced sample was PBMCs. This clonotype originated in a girl aged 2 to 10 in good health and CMV-seropositive. The CDR3 here is CASSLGFEQYF. The CDR3 DNA follows: TGTGCCAGCAGCTTGGGGTTCGAGCAGTACTTC.